The 32 T cell receptor beta chains given below trace back to one sample, sequenced in a study of graft-versus-host responses after intestinal transplantation. Assay: immunoSEQ multiplex PCR; the TCRdb copy retains only in-frame clones and omits some. The sample includes roughly 5,200 clones, 20% to 30% of them seen just once. The sample here was alloreactive CD4+ T cells from a mixed lymphocyte reaction culture, taken before transplantation. Indicated subset: CFSE-low proliferating T cells sorted from roughly six-day pre-transplant mixed lymphocyte reaction (GvH or HvG direction). The source of these receptors is a human patient who was an organ donor for intestinal transplantation.

This clone was detected a few times. The V gene is TRBV30, the J gene TRBJ2-3, with D unresolved. The germline CDR1 and CDR2 sequences are GTSNPN and SVGIG (reference sequence). Trimming took 2 bases from V and 7 from J, leaving 13 bases between them. This CDR3 is 13 amino acids long. CDR3 amino acids: CAWSTEPTNTQYF. The CDR3 coding sequence is TGTGCCTGGAGTACGGAGCCCACGAATACGCAGTATTTT.

The rearrangement links TRBV6-5 to TRBJ2-1; 11 nucleotides line up with TRBD2. Trimming removed 5 bases from V and 6 bases from J; junction bases left unmatched: 3. The CDR3 is made up of 14 amino acids. The germline gives CDR1 MNHEY, CDR2 SVGAGI. CDR3 coding DNA: TGTGCCAGCAGTCCCCTAGCGGGAGGCAATGAGCAGTTCTTC. It specifies CASSPLAGGNEQFF.

This clone has a handful of counts. V is TRBV14 and J is TRBJ2-2; D unclear. V was clipped by 4 bases and J by 7 bases, with 10 bases between them. The CDR3 sequence is 13 residues long. From germline, CDR1 is SGHDN and CDR2 FVKESK. CDR3 bases: TGTGCCAGCAGCCTACAGTATTTCGGGGAGCTGTTTTTT. Translating gives CASSLQYFGELFF. The full variable domain, rest sourced from reference TRBV14 and TRBJ2-2, is EAGVTQFPSHSVIEKGQTVTLRCDPISGHDNLYWYRRVMGKEIKFLLHFVKESKQDESGMPNNRFLAERTGGTYSTLKVQPAELEDSGVYFCASSLQYFGELFFGEGSRLTVL.

This clone was counted only a few times. The rearrangement joins TRBV5-1 to TRBJ2-1, with 10 bases that match TRBD2. Unmatched junction bases numbered 0, after V lost 2 bases and J lost 7 bases. Germline values: CDR1 SGHRS, CDR2 YFSETQ. The CDR3 is made up of 13 amino acids. The CDR3 DNA reads TGCGCCAGCAGCTTTAGCGGGGGGAATGAGCAGTTCTTC. Its protein product is CASSFSGGNEQFF.

The chain is built from TRBV7-3 and TRBJ2-3; tentatively, D is TRBD1 (5 bases). Germline CDR1 reads SGHTA; CDR2 reads FQGTGA. Trimming removed 2 bases at V and 1 base at J, with 13 bases between. The CDR3 spans 16 residues. The CDR3 coding sequence is TGTGCCAGCAGCTTACCACAGGTTGGGGGCACAGATACGCAGTATTTT. It specifies CASSLPQVGGTDTQYF.

In nucleotides, the CDR3 is TGTGCCAGCAGCTTAAGTCGGGCGAGGACAGGGGGCTTGGACACTGAAGCTTTCTTT. As protein: CASSLSRARTGGLDTEAFF. The chain employs TRBV7-3 and TRBJ1-1; 11 bases align to TRBD1. Germline lookup yields CDR1 SGHTA and CDR2 FQGTGA. CDR3 length equals 19 residues. V lost 1 base to trimming and J lost 3 bases; unmatched junction nucleotides: 13.

V gene TRBV7-2 combines with J gene TRBJ2-7; maybe TRBD1 (5 bases). With 1 base removed from V and 5 bases from J, the gap between germline ends came to 12 bases. Germline-derived CDR1 and CDR2 are SGHTA and FQGNSA. The CDR3 is made up of 14 amino acids. CDR3 region: CASSLVPGPDEQYF. Here the CDR3 DNA reads TGTGCCAGCAGCTTAGTTCCAGGGCCGGACGAGCAGTACTTC.

V usage is TRBV5-4 and J usage is TRBJ1-1, with D uncertain. Germline V gives CDR1 SGHNT, CDR2 YYREEE (reference sequence). The V end was cut by 3 bases, the J end by 4 bases, with 10 bases between. The CDR3 is 13 residues long. The CDR3 DNA reads TGTGCCAGCAGCTATCCGGGGAGCACTGAAGCTTTCTTT. Protein: CASSYPGSTEAFF.

This clone was seen only a few times. The V gene is TRBV2, the J gene TRBJ2-1; 11 nucleotides agree with TRBD2. V dropped 5 bases and J dropped 3; count of bases not matched to a gene: 0. Germline V gene sequence: CDR1 SNHLY, CDR2 FYNNEI. The CDR3 has 14 residues. The chain's CDR3 is CASSTSGGYNEQFF. The CDR3, as DNA: TGTGCCAGCAGTACTAGCGGGGGCTACAATGAGCAGTTCTTC.

The chain uses TRBV7-6 and TRBJ2-1, with TRBD2 matching over 10 bases. CDR3 length: 17 residues. Germline V gives CDR1 SGHVS, CDR2 FNYEAQ. Trimming took 0 bases from V and 4 from J; bases not matched to a gene: 6. The CDR3 DNA follows: TGTGCCAGCAGCTTAGCACGCTTGGGACTAGCGTACAATGAGCAGTTCTTC. It translates to CASSLARLGLAYNEQFF.

In its sample, this clone was seen once. V gene TRBV10-3 combines with J gene TRBJ2-5, with TRBD2 matching over 8 bases. J gave up 5 bases and V 0 bases, and 2 bases lay outside the gene matches. Germline V gene sequence: CDR1 ENHRY, CDR2 SYGVKD. The CDR3 sequence is 14 residues long. CDR3 in amino acids: CAISESLAGETQYF. For the CDR3, the DNA is TGTGCCATCAGTGAGTCGCTAGCGGGTGAGACCCAGTACTTC.

Judged by abundance, this clone is medium-sized (0.01 to 0.1%). The CDR3: CASSYSRQGYGYTF. The CDR3, as DNA: TGTGCCAGCAGTTATTCAAGACAGGGCTATGGCTACACCTTC. The genes are TRBV6-5 and TRBJ1-2; 7 bases agree with TRBD1. J lost 4 bases, V lost 3 bases, and 5 bases had no gene match. This CDR3 has 14 residues. Per the germline V gene, CDR1 is MNHEY and CDR2 is SVGAGI.

The chain has TRBV30 and TRBJ1-6; unclear D gene. Germline V gene sequence: CDR1 GTSNPN, CDR2 SVGIG (reference sequence). V lost 1 base, J lost 8 bases, and 15 bases lay in between. This CDR3 is built from 15 residues. The DNA of the CDR3 is TGTGCCTGGAGTGCCCTGGTTTCTTCGGATTCACCCCTCCACTTT. Protein: CAWSALVSSDSPLHF.

V and J are TRBV2 and TRBJ2-6, with 7 bases fitting TRBD1. V dropped 5 bases and J dropped 3; count of bases not matched to a gene: 4. CDR1 and CDR2 (germline): SNHLY, FYNNEI. This CDR3 has 15 residues. In nucleotides, the CDR3 is TGTGCCAGCAGTCGCCAGGGGGTTGGGGCCAACGTCCTGACTTTC. Its translation is CASSRQGVGANVLTF.

This clone was counted only a few times. The V gene is TRBV11-2, the J gene TRBJ2-3; no firm D call. Deletions cut 3 bases from V and 2 bases from J, with 15 bases between. The CDR3 contains 16 residues. The germline V gene encodes CDR1 SGHAT and CDR2 FQNNGV. The DNA for the CDR3 is TGTGCCAGCAGCTTCAGTTGGCGGTCAGCCACAGATACGCAGTATTTT. This translates into CASSFSWRSATDTQYF. Drawing the rest from reference TRBV11-2 and TRBJ2-3, the complete variable domain is EAGVAQSPRYKIIEKRQSVAFWCNPISGHATLYWYQQILGQGPKLLIQFQNNGVVDDSQLPKDRFSAERLKGVDSTLKIQPAKLEDSAVYLCASSFSWRSATDTQYFGPGTRLTVL.

The V and J genes are TRBV21-1 and TRBJ1-5; TRBD1, the D gene given by the table, was not confirmed from the DNA. TRBV21-1 represents a pseudogene. The CDR3 contains 13 residues. CDR3 loop: CASSNSIRTPQHF. The CDR3 nucleotides read TGTGCCAGCAGCAACAGTATCAGAACGCCCCAGCATTTT.

Sample share makes this clone medium-sized. This sequence joins TRBV19 and TRBJ2-2; 14 bases agree with TRBD2. Losses at the gene ends were 5 bases for V and 7 bases for J; bases not matched to a gene: 6. Germline CDR1 and CDR2: LNHDA and SQIVND (reference sequence). The CDR3 length is 16 residues. The CDR3: CASSPRTSGRHGELFF. CDR3 coding DNA: TGTGCCAGTAGTCCCCGGACTAGCGGGAGGCACGGGGAGCTGTTTTTT.

This clone is termed medium-sized. The V call is TRBV6-4, the J call TRBJ1-5; D may be TRBD1 (5 bases). The CDR3 has 13 residues. The V gene lost 6 bases and the J gene lost 5 bases, with 11 bases spanning the gap. Germline CDR1 and CDR2: MRHNA and SNTAGT. For the CDR3, the DNA is TGTGCCAGCAGACGGACCAGGGATCAGCCCCAGCATTTT. Protein product: CASRRTRDQPQHF.

The chain joins TRBV5-6 to TRBJ1-6, with TRBD1 identical over 8 bases. Trimming removed 3 bases from V and 10 bases from J; junction bases left unmatched: 12. This CDR3 is built from 16 residues. The germline V gene has CDR1 SGHDT and CDR2 YYEEEE. Here the CDR3 reads CASSSRSGTGLSPLHF. The CDR3 region has the DNA TGTGCCAGCAGCTCAAGATCCGGGACAGGTCTATCACCCCTCCACTTT.

V usage is TRBV2 and J usage is TRBJ2-5, with D tentatively TRBD1 (7 bases). The CDR3 has 13 amino acids. Trimming removed 9 bases from V and 0 bases from J, with 11 bases in between. In germline, CDR1 is SNHLY, CDR2 FYNNEI. In DNA, the CDR3 is TGTGCCAGGGGGGGACAGTACCAAGAGACCCAGTACTTC. It codes for CARGGQYQETQYF. The full variable domain, its missing parts supplied by reference TRBV2 and TRBJ2-5, is EPEVTQTPSHQVTQMGQEVILRCVPISNHLYFYWYRQILGQKVEFLVSFYNNEISEKSEIFDDQFSVERPDGSNFTLKIRSTKLEDSAMYFCARGGQYQETQYFGPGTRLLVL.

By share, this clone ranks as medium-sized. The chain recombines TRBV7-3 with TRBJ2-3; a possible D gene is TRBD1 (5 bases). The V gene lost 7 bases and the J gene lost 3 bases, with 17 bases spanning the gap. Germline V CDR1 and CDR2: SGHTA, FQGTGA. CDR3 length: 15 amino acids. Written as DNA, the CDR3 is TGTGCCAGCATCCAGGACAAACAGTTAACAGATACGCAGTATTTT. Translated: CASIQDKQLTDTQYF.

In its sample, this clone was seen a few times. The chain couples TRBV9 to TRBJ2-2; 8 bases are a match to TRBD2. The CDR3 has 17 amino acids. Germline CDR1 is SGDLS and CDR2 is YYNGEE. The trim removed 3 bases at V and 7 bases at J, leaving 14 bases unmatched. The CDR3 DNA is TGTGCCAGCAGCGGACCGGGACTAGGGAGGATCGGCGGGGAGCTGTTTTTT. This sequence encodes CASSGPGLGRIGGELFF.

The chain has TRBV27 and TRBJ1-2; 10 bases match TRBD1. The CDR3 contains 16 residues. Germline assignment: CDR1 MNHEY and CDR2 SMNVEV (reference sequence). Trimming at V came to 8 bases and at J to 4 bases, leaving 13 bases not matched to a gene. The CDR3 reads CASFSWRRDRGYGYTF. In DNA, the CDR3 is TGTGCCAGCTTTTCCTGGCGGCGGGACAGGGGCTATGGCTACACCTTC.

This clone came up a few times. The chain is built from TRBV29-1 and TRBJ2-1; 12 nucleotides align to TRBD2. This CDR3 spans 16 amino acids. V lost 4 bases to trimming and J lost 9 bases; unmatched junction nucleotides: 13. CDR1 is SQVTM, CDR2 ANQGSEA, per germline. The CDR3 here is CSVALLAGGRVGEQFF. Here the CDR3 DNA reads TGCAGCGTTGCATTGCTAGCGGGGGGGCGAGTCGGTGAGCAGTTCTTC.

This rearrangement joins TRBV18 to TRBJ2-3; TRBD2 aligns across 8 bases. J gave up 2 bases and V 4 bases, and 8 bases lay outside the gene matches. CDR3 size: 16 residues. The germline CDR1 and CDR2 sequences are KGHSH and LQKENI. CDR3: CASSRSSGAPTDTQYF. The CDR3 DNA follows: TGTGCCAGCTCACGGAGTAGCGGGGCCCCCACAGATACGCAGTATTTT. The full variable domain, in which reference TRBV18 and TRBJ2-3 provide the parts outside the CDR3, is NAGVMQNPRHLVRRRGQEARLRCSPMKGHSHVYWYRQLPEEGLKFMVYLQKENIIDESGMPKERFSAEFPKEGPSILRIQQVVRGDSAAYFCASSRSSGAPTDTQYFGPGTRLTVL.

The V and J genes are TRBV2 and TRBJ1-5; perhaps TRBD1 as D (5 bases). Looked up from germline, CDR1 is SNHLY and CDR2 is FYNNEI. This CDR3 contains 15 residues. Trimming took off 6 bases at V and 3 bases at J, with 15 bases between the two ends. The CDR3 region is CASSVLWGDNQPQHF. The CDR3 DNA is TGTGCCAGCAGCGTTTTATGGGGCGACAATCAGCCCCAGCATTTT.

This chain uses TRBV6-1 with TRBJ1-3, with a tentative D call TRBD1 (5 bases). Trimming pared 4 bases from V and 4 bases from J, leaving 11 bases between. The length of the CDR3 is 14 residues. Germline CDR1 is MNHNS and CDR2 is SASEGT. CDR3 loop: CASSAWGLGNTIYF. Here the CDR3 DNA reads TGTGCCAGCAGTGCGTGGGGCTTAGGAAACACCATATATTTT.

Comments on this clone: This likely stems from a read error, as it lies one base from a far larger clone. The same CDR3 also results from other DNA sequences found in this sample. The chain is built from TRBV30 and TRBJ1-6; D is unclear. CDR3 length equals 12 residues. Per germline, CDR1 GTSNPN and CDR2 SVGIG (reference sequence). The CDR3 coding sequence is TGCGCCTGGAGTATTAATAGCTCACCCCTCCACTTT. Encoded protein: CAWSINSSPLHF.

The rearrangement uses TRBV5-4 and TRBJ1-5; D gene ambiguous. Trimming stripped 0 bases from V and 4 bases from J, with 5 bases between. Germline CDR1 is SGHNT and CDR2 is YYREEE (reference sequence). The CDR3 runs to 13 residues. CDR3 residues: CASSLDKNQPQHF. The CDR3 coding sequence is TGTGCCAGCAGCTTGGACAAAAATCAGCCCCAGCATTTT. Combining the CDR3 with reference TRBV5-4 and TRBJ1-5 gives the whole variable domain ETGVTQSPTHLIKTRGQQVTLRCSSQSGHNTVSWYQQALGQGPQFIFQYYREEENGRGNFPPRFSGLQFPNYSSELNVNALELDDSALYLCASSLDKNQPQHFGDGTRLSIL.

The chain links TRBV11-3 to TRBJ1-2; D unclear. This CDR3 has 13 amino acids. V lost 0 bases and J 2 bases, leaving 4 bases between the germline ends. The germline gives CDR1 SGHNT, CDR2 YENEEA. CDR3 coding DNA: TGTGCCAGCAGCTTAGATGAGAACTATGGCTACACCTTC. Its protein product is CASSLDENYGYTF. The variable domain in full, completed from reference TRBV11-3 and TRBJ1-2, reads EAGVVQSPRYKIIEKKQPVAFWCNPISGHNTLYWYLQNLGQGPELLIRYENEEAVDDSQLPKDRFSAERLKGVDSTLKIQPAELGDSAVYLCASSLDENYGYTFGSGTRLTVV.

This clone was detected only once. The chain employs TRBV30 and TRBJ2-5; 8 bases align to TRBD2. Germline CDR1 and CDR2: GTSNPN and SVGIG (reference sequence). V was pared by 2 bases and J by 5 bases, with 16 bases of the junction left unmatched. The CDR3 runs 17 residues. CDR3 sequence (DNA): TGTGCCTGGAGTTCCCGTTTAAGCCTAGCGGGCGGGGAGACCCAGTACTTC. The encoded protein is CAWSSRLSLAGGETQYF.

The chain joins TRBV11-2 to TRBJ2-3; 8 positions agree with TRBD2. V trimming: 7 bases; J trimming: 0 bases; junction bases outside the gene matches: 6. Germline CDR1 reads SGHAT; CDR2 reads FQNNGV. There are 15 residues in the CDR3. For the CDR3, the DNA is TGTGCCAGCAACAGCGGGAGTTGGAGCACAGATACGCAGTATTTT. Its protein is CASNSGSWSTDTQYF.